The rows below give T cell receptor beta chains drawn from one sample of a study of blood T cells in healthy people across ages. One entry per CDR3 protein results from TCRdb running MiXCR on the 5' RACE reads. The repertoire holds 800,000 to 950,000 distinct CDR3 sequences, with around 46% as singletons. The sequenced material came from blood. The receptor set was obtained from a man between 25 and 39 years old in good health. The CDR3 runs from the conserved cysteine through the conserved F or W. The order of the fields is clone size, D gene, V gene, J gene, CDR3 DNA, CDR3 protein. D genes are given only for firm matches. The size field is filled for only some rows; it gives once, few, many or a size class.

.,.,TRBV4-2,TRBJ2-7,TGTGCCAGCAGCCAAGAAAGTGGTTGGGGGTCCCCCTACGAGCAGTACTTC,CASSQESGWGSPYEQYF
.,TRBD1,TRBV7-2,TRBJ2-5,TGTGCCAGCAGCCGGGGACAGATGGAGACCCAGTACTTC,CASSRGQMETQYF
.,.,TRBV2,TRBJ2-7,TGTGCCAGCAGTAGCGCGGAGGGTCGAAAGCAGTACTTC,CASSSAEGRKQYF
.,TRBD1,TRBV7-8,TRBJ1-6,TGTGCCAGCAGCCCTAGACAGGGGTTTGATTCACCCCTCCACTTT,CASSPRQGFDSPLHF
few,.,TRBV7-6,TRBJ1-1,TGTGCCAGCAGCTTAGCTGCAGGGCGCACTGAAGCTTTCTTT,CASSLAAGRTEAFF
.,.,TRBV16,TRBJ2-1,TGTGCCAGCAGCCCGCCGGGCGGGAAGTACAATGAGCAGTTCTTC,CASSPPGGKYNEQFF
.,TRBD1,TRBV27,TRBJ1-1,TGTGCCAGCAGTCCTCCGACAGGGTTGAACACTGAAGCTTTCTTT,CASSPPTGLNTEAFF
.,TRBD1,TRBV6-2/TRBV6-3,TRBJ1-5,TGTGCCAGCAGCGAAACAGGGGTCCGGAATCAGCCCCAGCATTTT,CASSETGVRNQPQHF
few,.,TRBV6-2/TRBV6-3,TRBJ2-5,TGTGCCAGCAGCTCTTGGACAGAGCCCTTTCAAGAGACCCAGTACTTC,CASSSWTEPFQETQYF
.,TRBD1,TRBV20-1,TRBJ1-4,TGCAGTGCTTCTGACAGGGGCACTAATGAAAAACTGTTTTTT,CSASDRGTNEKLFF
.,TRBD1,TRBV7-2,TRBJ2-3,TGTGCCAGCAGCGGGACAGGGGTTGTCACAGATACGCAGTATTTT,CASSGTGVVTDTQYF
.,.,TRBV3-1,TRBJ1-4,TGTGCCAGCAGCCGATCTTATATCGGGACCCTGGGGACTAATGAAAAACTGTTTTTT,CASSRSYIGTLGTNEKLFF
.,TRBD2,TRBV9,TRBJ2-1,TGTGCCAGCAGCGTAGAGGCCGGACTAGCGGTTTGGGATGAGCAGTTCTTC,CASSVEAGLAVWDEQFF
few,.,TRBV6-2/TRBV6-3,TRBJ2-1,TGTGCCAGCAGTTACTTGGCAGTCTCTACAAATGAGCAGTTCTTC,CASSYLAVSTNEQFF
.,TRBD2,TRBV29-1,TRBJ2-3,TGCAGCGTTGATGGGCTAGCGGGGGAATTCACAGATACGCAGTATTTT,CSVDGLAGEFTDTQYF
.,TRBD1,TRBV27,TRBJ1-2,TGTGCCAGCAGGGGAAAACAGGGGACCTATGGCTACACCTTC,CASRGKQGTYGYTF
.,TRBD1,TRBV20-1,TRBJ1-1,TGCAGTGCTAGCGTTAATCAGGGGGGGAGAGAAGCTTTCTTT,CSASVNQGGREAFF
.,TRBD1,TRBV7-6,TRBJ1-2,TGTGCCAGCAGCTTAGCGACAGGGGGCGCCAGCTATGGCTACACCTTC,CASSLATGGASYGYTF
.,TRBD2,TRBV9,TRBJ2-1,TGTGCCAGCAGCGCAACTAGCGGGCTATACAATGAGCAGTTCTTC,CASSATSGLYNEQFF
.,.,TRBV29-1,TRBJ2-3,TGCAGCGTTGATGGGCAGGGGATGATAGATACGCAGTATTTT,CSVDGQGMIDTQYF
few,.,TRBV14,TRBJ2-3,TGTGCCAGCAGCCAAGGCCTCGGGGAACCAGATACGCAGTATTTT,CASSQGLGEPDTQYF
.,TRBD2,TRBV5-1,TRBJ2-1,TGCGCCAGCAGCCCCGGGACTAGCGGGGCGAATGAGCAGTTCTTC,CASSPGTSGANEQFF
.,.,TRBV6-2/TRBV6-3,TRBJ2-1,TGTGCCAGCAGTCAGAACCCGGGGCGAGAGCAGTTCTTC,CASSQNPGREQFF
.,.,TRBV4-2,TRBJ2-5,TGTGTCAGCAGCCGTGACTTTGGGGAGGAGACCCAGTACTTC,CVSSRDFGEETQYF
.,.,TRBV11-2,TRBJ1-5,TGTGCTAGCAGTCATCTAGCGGGACTTGGCAATCAGCCCCAGCATTTT,CASSHLAGLGNQPQHF
.,TRBD1,TRBV11-2,TRBJ2-7,TGTGCCAGCAGCTTAATCGTGACAGGGAACGAGCAGTACTTC,CASSLIVTGNEQYF
few,.,TRBV7-2,TRBJ1-2,TGTGCCAGCAGCTTAGTTCGTATGGGGTCTAACTATGGCTACACCTTC,CASSLVRMGSNYGYTF
few,.,TRBV27,TRBJ2-7,TGTGCCAGCAGTTTACGTTCTGGATTGTACGAGCAGTACTTC,CASSLRSGLYEQYF
.,TRBD2,TRBV27,TRBJ2-7,TGTGCCAGCAGCTTAGAGGGCGGGGGGTACTACGAGCAGTACTTC,CASSLEGGGYYEQYF
.,.,TRBV9,TRBJ1-5,TGTGCCAGCAGCGTAGGGCAGGCGGTCAATCAGCCCCAGCATTTT,CASSVGQAVNQPQHF
many,.,TRBV29-1,TRBJ2-5,TGCAGCGTTCGGACGGGACAAGAGACCCAGTACTTC,CSVRTGQETQYF
.,.,TRBV7-2,TRBJ2-3,TGTGCCAGCAGCTTAAGAGTGGAGCGGGGCACAGATACGCAGTATTTT,CASSLRVERGTDTQYF
few,.,TRBV6-2/TRBV6-3,TRBJ2-1,TGTGCCAGCCACAGAAGCTCCTACAATGAGCAGTTCTTC,CASHRSSYNEQFF
.,TRBD2,TRBV20-1,TRBJ2-3,TGCAGTGCTAGAGATCGGGGACTAGCCGGTACGCAGTATTTT,CSARDRGLAGTQYF
many,.,TRBV27,TRBJ2-6,TGTGCCAGCAGTTTACAGAGGGCTGGGGCCAACGTCCTGACTTTC,CASSLQRAGANVLTF
.,TRBD2,TRBV20-1,TRBJ2-7,TGCAGTGCTAGAGGACTAGCGGGAGCCAATGAGCAGTACTTC,CSARGLAGANEQYF
once,TRBD1,TRBV29-1,TRBJ1-2,TGCAGCGCCGCGACAGGGTATTTTGGCTACACCTTC,CSAATGYFGYTF
.,TRBD1,TRBV7-2,TRBJ2-5,TGTGCCAGCCGCCAGGGGGCCCAAGAGACCCAGTACTTC,CASRQGAQETQYF
.,TRBD1,TRBV6-1,TRBJ2-7,TGTGCCAGCAGTAAACACCCCCGGGACAGTTTCTACGAGCAGTACTTC,CASSKHPRDSFYEQYF
.,.,TRBV20-1,TRBJ1-5,TGCAGTGCTAGCAGCCTCGGGACGGATCATCAGCCCCAGCATTTT,CSASSLGTDHQPQHF
.,.,TRBV27,TRBJ2-1,TGTGCCAGCAGTGTCGATGTTTACAATGAGCAGTTCTTC,CASSVDVYNEQFF
few,.,TRBV6-1,TRBJ1-2,TGTGCCAGCAGTGATTCGAGTCTTAGGAACTATGGCTACACCTTC,CASSDSSLRNYGYTF
.,TRBD1,TRBV29-1,TRBJ2-7,TGCAGCGTTGACAAGACAGGGCACCACGAGCAGTACTTC,CSVDKTGHHEQYF
.,.,TRBV7-9,TRBJ2-5,TGTGCCAGCAAACGGGAAAAGGAGACCCAGTACTTC,CASKREKETQYF
.,TRBD2,TRBV12-3/TRBV12-4,TRBJ2-7,TGTGCCAGCAGTAAAGCGGGAAACTACGAGCAGTACTTC,CASSKAGNYEQYF
.,.,TRBV25-1,TRBJ1-1,TGTGCCAGCAGTGGGTCTGGCGGAATGGGGGGAACTGAAGCTTTCTTT,CASSGSGGMGGTEAFF
.,.,TRBV20-1,TRBJ1-2,TGCAGTGCTAGAGATCTTCGGCAGGGCGACAGTGGCTACACCTTC,CSARDLRQGDSGYTF
many,TRBD2,TRBV27,TRBJ2-3,TGTGCCAGCAGCCGGGGACTAGCGGGCACAGATACGCAGTATTTT,CASSRGLAGTDTQYF
.,.,TRBV7-9,TRBJ2-7,TGTGCCAGCGGCCCGAGGGACGAGCAGTACTTC,CASGPRDEQYF
.,.,TRBV28,TRBJ2-7,TGTGCCGGCAGTTCACTCTTCTACGAGCAGTACTTC,CAGSSLFYEQYF